This T cell receptor beta chain was captured by sequencing in a study of cytomegalovirus exposure and HLA in healthy donors. Notes on the study in general: CMV serostatus was the only recorded immune exposure for donors.

Healthy donors of bone marrow made up the group. Notes on this clone: Its antigen is as yet unknown.

Researchers ran the PCR with 60 Vbeta and 13 Jbeta primers. The assay was immunoSEQ multiplex PCR, and TCRdb's table has in-frame clones only and misses some. This table has around 140,000 clones, less than 85% appearing once. The sample consisted of PBMCs. The sequence was obtained from a man aged 40-49 years in good health and CMV-seronegative.

The CDR3 DNA reads as TGTGCCAGCAATGCCGGGCGGGGTCGCAGCTCTGGAAACACCATATATTTT. It specifies CASNAGRGRSSGNTIYF. The chain links TRBV2 to TRBJ1-3; D not certain. The CDR3 sequence is 17 residues long. Looked up from germline, CDR1 is SNHLY and CDR2 is FYNNEI. V was trimmed by 7 bases and J by 0 bases, leaving 19 bases between them.